These 20 T cell receptor beta chains were all obtained from the same sample, sequenced in a study of blood T cells in healthy people across ages. Together with a sample-barcoded 5' primer, a J-beta primer mix was included in a second PCR lasting about 6 to 12 cycles. TCRdb recomputed calls from the 5' RACE reads with MiXCR, one row per CDR3 protein. This table holds approximately 1,700,000 distinct CDR3 sequences, roughly two fifths found once. The sample comprised blood. The source is a human donor in good health.

In its sample, this clonotype was seen many times. The rearrangement uses TRBV7-2 and TRBJ2-3, with D possibly being TRBD2 (6 bases). CDR3 length: 15 residues. V shed 1 base and J shed 2 bases, with 10 bases lying between them. CDR1 SGHTA and CDR2 FQGNSA come from the germline V gene. CDR3 region: CASSLGGVDTDTQYF. CDR3 bases: TGTGCCAGCAGCTTAGGGGGGGTTGACACAGATACGCAGTATTTT.

In this sample, this clonotype turned up a few times. The rearrangement uses TRBV20-1 and TRBJ1-5, with D perhaps matching TRBD1 (6 bases). The CDR3 runs to 13 residues. CDR1 is DFQATT, CDR2 SNEGSKA, per germline (reference sequence). V was pared by 4 bases and J by 4 bases, with 11 bases between. CDR3 loop: CSAIRGWNQPQHF. CDR3 in DNA: TGCAGTGCTATCAGGGGTTGGAATCAGCCCCAGCATTTT.

Here the CDR3 DNA reads TGTGCCAGCAGCTTAGTGGGGTATTTGAGCTCTGGAAACACCATATATTTT. This encodes CASSLVGYLSSGNTIYF. V is TRBV7-2 and J is TRBJ1-3; no clear D. CDR1 SGHTA and CDR2 FQGNSA come from the germline V gene. The CDR3 is made up of 17 amino acids. The V and J ends lost 1 base and 0 bases respectively, with 13 bases between them.

The chain joins TRBV11-2 to TRBJ2-4, with D possibly called TRBD1 or TRBD2 (5 bases each). This CDR3 is 15 amino acids long. The germline gives CDR1 SGHAT, CDR2 FQNNGV. Trimming shortened V by 6 bases and J by 7 bases, and 19 bases separated the two germline ends. The CDR3 sequence: CASRIPGRSSNIQYF. The DNA for the CDR3 is TGTGCCAGCAGGATTCCGGGACGGTCCTCTAACATTCAGTACTTC.

The rearrangement links TRBV7-9 to TRBJ2-5, with D uncertain. From germline, CDR1 is SEHNR and CDR2 FQNEAQ (reference sequence). The CDR3 length is 16 residues. V lost 8 bases and J 2 bases, leaving 21 bases between the germline ends. The CDR3 protein is CASGSPQSVIQETQYF. The CDR3 bases are TGTGCCAGCGGCTCCCCCCAAAGCGTTATACAAGAGACCCAGTACTTC.

The chain has TRBV20-1 and TRBJ2-1; TRBD2 matches 7 bases. Losses at the gene ends were 8 bases for V and 7 bases for J; bases not matched to a gene: 2. The CDR3 is 10 residues long. Germline CDR1 DFQATT, CDR2 SNEGSKA (reference sequence). CDR3 bases: TGCAGTTGGGGGGGTAATGAGCAGTTCTTC. The encoded protein is CSWGGNEQFF.

This sequence joins TRBV7-2 and TRBJ1-2; 7 positions agree with TRBD1. Germline V CDR1 and CDR2: SGHTA, FQGNSA. Losses at the gene ends were 5 bases for V and 4 bases for J; bases not matched to a gene: 10. The CDR3 length is 15 residues. The CDR3 is CASSRKTGASYGYTF. In DNA form, the CDR3 reads TGTGCCAGCAGCCGCAAAACAGGGGCCTCCTATGGCTACACCTTC.

A few counts support this clonotype. DNA for the CDR3: TGTGCCATCAGTGAGTCGAGTAGCGGGGGCGTAGGGGAGCAGTACTTC. Amino acid sequence: CAISESSSGGVGEQYF. The chain carries TRBV10-3 and TRBJ2-7; TRBD2 matches at 9 bases. The germline CDR1 and CDR2 sequences are ENHRY and SYGVKD. V gave up 0 bases and J gave up 7 bases; unmatched junction bases: 10. The length of the CDR3 is 16 residues.

This chain joins TRBV3-1 and TRBJ2-1, with D unresolved. The CDR3 covers 13 residues. Germline values: CDR1 LGHDT, CDR2 YNNKEL (reference sequence). Trimming stripped 4 bases from V and 10 bases from J, with 14 bases between. The CDR3 sequence is CASSLQESYEQFF. The CDR3 DNA sequence: TGTGCCAGCAGCCTCCAGGAATCCTACGAGCAGTTCTTC.

A remark on this clonotype: One end of the junction varies from germline; a read error may be responsible. J is TRBJ2-5 and V is TRBV29-1, with 9 bases fitting TRBD2. Germline V lookup: CDR1 SQVTM, CDR2 ANQGSEA. This CDR3 spans 13 amino acids. Written as DNA, the CDR3 is TGCAGCGTGCAGACTAGCGGAGAAGAGAGCCAGTACTTC. Translation gives CSVQTSGEESQYF.

The table lists this clonotype with a few counts. The rearrangement joins TRBV10-3 to TRBJ1-2; D gene ambiguous. The CDR3 consists of 15 residues. V was shortened by 0 bases and J by 2 bases, with 10 bases between the two germline ends. The germline gives CDR1 ENHRY, CDR2 SYGVKD. The CDR3 DNA reads as TGTGCCATCAGTGAGTCTCCGGGTTTAAACTATGGCTACACCTTC. It translates to CAISESPGLNYGYTF.

The genes are TRBV15 and TRBJ2-3; unclear D gene. The CDR3 runs 13 residues. The germline V gene has CDR1 LNHNV and CDR2 YYDKDF (reference sequence). V dropped 6 bases and J dropped 3 bases, with 10 bases sitting between them. In nucleotides, the CDR3 is TGTGCCACCAGTCCCTACGTTACAGATACGCAGTATTTT. This codes for CATSPYVTDTQYF.

A single count supports this clonotype. The chain is built from TRBV28 and TRBJ2-7; D is undetermined. V lost 7 bases, J lost 2 bases, and 12 bases lay in between. The length of the CDR3 is 13 residues. Germline-derived CDR1 and CDR2 are MDHEN and SYDVKM. CDR3 in amino acids: CASTGSRTYEQYF. The CDR3 DNA reads TGTGCCAGCACCGGGTCCAGAACCTACGAGCAGTACTTC.

CDR3 in DNA: TGCAGTGCGGATGTCGGGGTTGACTCTGGGGCCAACGTCCTGACTTTC. Residues: CSADVGVDSGANVLTF. The V and J genes are TRBV20-1 and TRBJ2-6; D may be TRBD2 (5 bases). Trimming removed 6 bases at V and 0 bases at J, with 15 bases between. CDR3 length equals 16 residues. Germline V gene sequence: CDR1 DFQATT, CDR2 SNEGSKA (reference sequence).

The J gene is TRBJ2-1, the V gene TRBV12-3 or TRBV12-4; 8 bases match TRBD1. Trimming took 6 bases from V and 10 from J; bases not matched to a gene: 14. The CDR3 runs 15 residues. The CDR3 DNA sequence: TGTGCCAGCAGCTCCTGGGGACAGGCTTGTTGGGAGCAGTTCTTC. It is translated as CASSSWGQACWEQFF.

The rearrangement links TRBV29-1 to TRBJ1-5; 7 bases line up with TRBD1. Germline loops: CDR1 SQVTM, CDR2 ANQGSEA. V was clipped by 6 bases and J by 5 bases; unmatched bases: 7. The CDR3 length is 13 residues. This chain's CDR3 is CSVGDSKDQPQHF. CDR3 DNA: TGCAGCGTAGGGGACAGTAAGGATCAGCCCCAGCATTTT.

This chain connects TRBV7-2 to TRBJ2-5; 9 positions match TRBD2. The CDR3 has 16 amino acids. Germline V gene lookup returns CDR1 SGHTA and CDR2 FQGNSA. The ends lost 0 bases at V and 2 bases at J; junction bases unmatched: 4. CDR3 protein: CASSLAAGGRQETQYF. CDR3 in DNA: TGTGCCAGCAGCTTAGCGGCGGGGGGGCGGCAAGAGACCCAGTACTTC.

Concerning this clonotype itself: Because it lacks the conserved phenylalanine or tryptophan at the end, this CDR3 is likely a read error. The J gene is TRBJ2-5, the V gene TRBV12-3 or TRBV12-4; TRBD2 might be the D (6 bases). Judging by the DNA end, TRBJ2-7 fits better; the J call may be wrong. CDR3 length: 14 amino acids. CDR3 region: CASSFSRGLSEQYS. The CDR3 nucleotides are TGTGCCAGCAGTTTTTCGCGGGGCCTCTCCGAGCAGTACTCC.

The chain is built from TRBV5-1 and TRBJ1-1; 8 bases are a match to TRBD1. The CDR3 spans 17 residues. The V gene's germline CDR1 is SGHRS and CDR2 YFSETQ. Unmatched junction bases numbered 8, after V lost 0 bases and J lost 1 base. As DNA, the CDR3 is TGCGCCAGCAGCTTGGTGGCAGGGGGCTTTAAGAACACTGAAGCTTTCTTT. It specifies CASSLVAGGFKNTEAFF.

Ten or more counts support this clonotype. The chain combines TRBV28 with TRBJ2-5; D may be TRBD1 (6 bases). With 3 bases removed from V and 2 bases from J, the gap between germline ends came to 13 bases. Germline V lookup: CDR1 MDHEN, CDR2 SYDVKM. CDR3 size: 15 residues. CDR3 region: CASSLRGTPQETQYF. DNA for the CDR3: TGTGCCAGCAGTTTGAGGGGGACACCTCAAGAGACCCAGTACTTC. Together with reference TRBV28 and TRBJ2-5, the CDR3 gives the full variable domain: DVKVTQSSRYLVKRTGEKVFLECVQDMDHENMFWYRQDPGLGLRLIYFSYDVKMKEKGDIPEGYSVSREKKERFSLILESASTNQTSMYLCASSLRGTPQETQYFGPGTRLLVL.